Listed below are T cell receptor beta chains from one sample, sequenced in a study of shared clonotypes between healthy human individuals. Produced via immunoSEQ multiplex PCR; TCRdb's table is partial and in-frame only. The table shows around 640,000 clones, with approximately 96% occurring only once. Sample: naive CD8+ T cells sorted from blood. The receptors were gathered from a woman aged 25 to 39 in good health. Both conserved end residues are part of each CDR3. The D gene is left open where the match is weak.

v_gene	d_gene	j_gene	CDR3aa
TRBV7-3	-	TRBJ2-1	CASSLEGNEQFF
TRBV7-9	-	TRBJ2-1	CASSLAYGTRDEQFF
TRBV19	TRBD2	TRBJ2-1	CASSTPGASGNEYESSYNEQFF
TRBV5-8	-	TRBJ1-5	CASSPYQPQHF
TRBV2	-	TRBJ1-5	CASSRLQPNNQPQHF
TRBV27	-	TRBJ1-5	CASGGNNQPQHF
TRBV2	-	TRBJ1-1	CASSDVMDNTEAFF
TRBV28	-	TRBJ1-6	CASRAGSPLHF
TRBV27	-	TRBJ2-1	CASSFDNVLKDEQFF
TRBV28	-	TRBJ2-7	CASSDPGVVLPYEQYF
TRBV27	TRBD2	TRBJ2-7	CASSFGTSGGYEQYF
TRBV2	-	TRBJ2-7	CASRDSSYEQYF
TRBV11-2	-	TRBJ2-7	CASSRAGSYEQYF
TRBV27	-	-	CASSLSVEAIYEQYF
TRBV13	-	TRBJ2-1	CASSLGLQNAGYNEQFF
TRBV4-1	-	TRBJ1-3	CASSQERAGHSGNTIYF
TRBV13	-	TRBJ1-1	CASSFSGLGGTEAFF
TRBV27	-	TRBJ2-7	CASSLGIEQYF
TRBV10-1	TRBD2	TRBJ2-5	CASSPGWGTSRETQYF
TRBV27	TRBD1	TRBJ1-2	CASRGTGPYGYTF
TRBV6-4	TRBD2	TRBJ2-1	CASSALAGGTYEQFF
TRBV28	-	TRBJ2-3	CASSGLKLGPHTDTQYF
TRBV2	TRBD2	TRBJ2-7	CASSGSSGYEQYF
TRBV7-9	-	TRBJ1-2	CASSHLVRDGNYGYTF
TRBV9	TRBD1	TRBJ1-1	CASSVKGGTGMNTEAFF
TRBV4-1	-	TRBJ2-7	CASSQDVAGTGSYEQYF
TRBV2	-	TRBJ2-7	CASIGSSYEQYF
TRBV10-3	-	TRBJ1-5	CAIRQGVPGPQHF
TRBV5-4	-	TRBJ2-1	CASSDSGSSYNEQFF
TRBV5-4	TRBD1	TRBJ2-7	CASSSRDSPYEQYF
TRBV5-1	-	TRBJ2-7	CASSLATGGVHEQYF
TRBV28	-	TRBJ2-7	CASSLGRSEQYF
TRBV19	-	TRBJ2-2	CASSPESDTGELFF